This TCR beta chain was identified during a study of T cells in tumors after PD-1 blockade. Study at large: Prior checkpoint blockade, systemic immunosuppressant use, or anti-cancer therapy within 4 weeks excluded patients. Daily vismodegib 150 mg continued in a subset of anti-PD-1-treated patients.

V was pared by 3 bases and J by 2 bases, with 4 bases between. In germline, CDR1 is GTSNPN, CDR2 SVGIG (reference sequence). This CDR3 spans 12 amino acids. Tumor or blood genomic DNA was sequenced, with inputs of roughly 550 ng to 6,500 ng. Some clones are missing from TCRdb's copy, which holds only in-frame ones; the method was immunoSEQ multiplex PCR. The sample yields approximately 30,000 clones, 70% to 75% seen once. The clonotype was recovered from a human donor with basal cell carcinoma. The chain uses TRBV30 and TRBJ2-2; D is ambiguous. The sequenced sample was PBMCs, obtained after anti-PD-1 treatment. CDR3 region: CAWRVNTGELFF. The CDR3 DNA reads TGTGCCTGGAGGGTAAACACCGGGGAGCTGTTTTTT.